Listed below are T cell receptor beta chains from one sample, sequenced in a study of blood T cell repertoires in COVID-19. Method: immunoSEQ multiplex PCR; TCRdb's copy keeps in-frame clones and lacks some. This table has some 150,000 clones, about 80% appearing once. Sequencing was done on a sample of peripheral blood. The receptors were gathered from a man aged 65 to 85 with acute or convalescent COVID-19. The CDR3 runs from the conserved cysteine through the conserved F or W. A D gene is named only where the DNA matches it firmly. Size is stated for part of the rows, as once, few or many counts, or as a class when the clone is expanded.

j_gene: TRBJ2-1
abundance: few
d_gene: TRBD2
v_gene: TRBV19
CDR3nt: TGTGCCAGTAACCCTAGCGGGAGGGAAGAGCAGTTCTTC
CDR3aa: CASNPSGREEQFF

j_gene: TRBJ1-2
abundance: -
d_gene: -
v_gene: TRBV9
CDR3nt: TGTGCCAGCAAACGGGACACCTCCGGCTATGGCTACACCTTC
CDR3aa: CASKRDTSGYGYTF

j_gene: TRBJ1-1
abundance: -
d_gene: -
v_gene: TRBV21-1
CDR3nt: TGTGCCAACCCCAGGGGCCGAATAGGACAGGGGACAAAGAACACTGAAGCTTTCTTT
CDR3aa: CANPRGRIGQGTKNTEAFF

j_gene: TRBJ1-4
abundance: -
d_gene: -
v_gene: TRBV11-2
CDR3nt: TGTGCCAGCAGCTTAGGGACAGCCGATGAAAAACTGTTTTTT
CDR3aa: CASSLGTADEKLFF

j_gene: TRBJ1-4
abundance: -
d_gene: TRBD1
v_gene: TRBV10-1
CDR3nt: TGCGCCAGCAGCCGGGGACAGGGAGGAAAACTGTTTTTT
CDR3aa: CASSRGQGGKLFF

j_gene: TRBJ2-2
abundance: -
d_gene: TRBD1
v_gene: TRBV10-3
CDR3nt: TGTGCCATCAGTGAGTCGTGGGGACAGGGGGCGCCCGGGGAGCTGTTTTTT
CDR3aa: CAISESWGQGAPGELFF

j_gene: TRBJ2-1
abundance: -
d_gene: -
v_gene: TRBV28
CDR3nt: TGTGCCAGCAGTTTACGGCAGGGCTCCTACAATGAGCAGTTCTTC
CDR3aa: CASSLRQGSYNEQFF

j_gene: TRBJ1-6
abundance: once
d_gene: -
v_gene: TRBV28
CDR3nt: TGTGCCTCGGACAGAGCCGACCGGCGTTCACCCCTCCACTTT
CDR3aa: CASDRADRRSPLHF

j_gene: TRBJ2-7
abundance: -
d_gene: -
v_gene: TRBV2
CDR3nt: TGTGCCAGCAGCCACCTCCCGGGAGCTCCGGGGGAGCAGTACTTC
CDR3aa: CASSHLPGAPGEQYF

j_gene: TRBJ2-1
abundance: few
d_gene: TRBD2
v_gene: TRBV11-2
CDR3nt: TGTGCCAGCAGCCTTGGGACTAGCGGGAACAGTGAGCAGTTCTTC
CDR3aa: CASSLGTSGNSEQFF

j_gene: TRBJ1-2
abundance: -
d_gene: TRBD1
v_gene: TRBV19
CDR3nt: TGTGCCAGTATCCCGGCGGGACAGGGGATGAACTATGGCTACACCTTC
CDR3aa: CASIPAGQGMNYGYTF

j_gene: TRBJ2-7
abundance: -
d_gene: TRBD2
v_gene: TRBV25-1
CDR3nt: TGTGCCAGCAGTGAATTCGCGGGGGGCTACGAGCAGTACTTC
CDR3aa: CASSEFAGGYEQYF

j_gene: TRBJ2-3
abundance: -
d_gene: TRBD1
v_gene: TRBV5-1
CDR3nt: TGCGCCAGCAGCTTACAGGGGAGCCTAAGCACAGATACGCAGTATTTT
CDR3aa: CASSLQGSLSTDTQYF

j_gene: TRBJ2-2
abundance: -
d_gene: -
v_gene: TRBV7-9
CDR3nt: TGTGCCAGCAGCTCGCGACAGGCTCCCACGAACACCGGGGAGCTGTTTTTT
CDR3aa: CASSSRQAPTNTGELFF